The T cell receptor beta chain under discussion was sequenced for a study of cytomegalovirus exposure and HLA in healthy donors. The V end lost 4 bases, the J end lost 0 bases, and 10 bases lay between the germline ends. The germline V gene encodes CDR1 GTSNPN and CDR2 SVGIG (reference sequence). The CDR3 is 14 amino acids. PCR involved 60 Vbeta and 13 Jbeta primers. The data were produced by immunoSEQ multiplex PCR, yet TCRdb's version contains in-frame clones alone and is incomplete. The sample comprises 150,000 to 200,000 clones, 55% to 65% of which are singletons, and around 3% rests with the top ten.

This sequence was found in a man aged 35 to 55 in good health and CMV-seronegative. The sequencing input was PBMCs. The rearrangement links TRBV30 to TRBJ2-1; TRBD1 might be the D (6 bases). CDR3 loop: CAWNRDSSYNEQFF. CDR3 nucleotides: TGTGCCTGGAACAGGGATAGCTCCTACAATGAGCAGTTCTTC. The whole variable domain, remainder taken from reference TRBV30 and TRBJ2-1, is SQTIHQWPATLVQPVGSPLSLECTVEGTSNPNLYWYRQAAGRGLQLLFYSVGIGQISSEVPQNLSASRPQDRQFILSSKKLLLSDSGFYLCAWNRDSSYNEQFFGPGTRLTVL.